A selection of T cell receptor beta chains follows, all from one sample in a study of CD8+CD57+ T cells in acquired aplastic anemia. A single record per CDR3 protein comes from TCRdb applying MiXCR to the reads. The sample holds approximately 70,000 distinct CDR3 sequences, 45% to 70% seen once. The sample taken for sequencing was sorted CD4+, CD8+, or CD8+CD57+ T cells (not recorded which) from PBMCs. These receptors came from a human donor in good health, serving as a control. CDR3s include the opening cysteine and the closing phenylalanine or tryptophan.

v_call	j_call	cdr3_aa
TRBV7-3	TRBJ1-6	CASSNNNSPLHF
TRBV29-1	TRBJ1-1	CSYRSTDLWAFF
TRBV19	TRBJ2-3	CASSRDSGRSTDTQYF
TRBV7-3	TRBJ2-7	CASSASGTGVFYEQYF
TRBV2	TRBJ1-2	CASSETGGGYGYTF
TRBV10-3	TRBJ1-5	CAISESGGRNQPQHF
TRBV19	TRBJ2-6	CASSTHRGRRGYSGANVLTF
TRBV20-1	TRBJ2-5	CARGSRNQETQYF
TRBV7-7	TRBJ2-5	CASSLAAGPQETQYF
TRBV20-1	TRBJ1-6	CSASDRDSNSPLHF
TRBV7-6	TRBJ2-5	CASSQDPTRTQYF
TRBV5-1	TRBJ2-1	CASRKDGTSGIYNEQFF
TRBV28	TRBJ1-5	CASRSDSYQPQHF
TRBV18	TRBJ2-1	CASSLVPKKSYNEQFF
TRBV7-9	TRBJ1-1	CASSSTYGARDTEAFF
TRBV6-1	TRBJ1-2	CASSGGTGERYGYTF
TRBV19	TRBJ1-1	CASSILAAGTEAFF
TRBV7-4	TRBJ1-5	CASSLARAEYSNQPQHF
TRBV4-2	TRBJ2-3	CASSPSSGWGTDTQYF
TRBV12-3/TRBV12-4	TRBJ1-6	CASSLDSRGSPLHF
TRBV24-1	TRBJ2-3	CATSDLTRGGTDTQYF
TRBV10-3	TRBJ1-1	CAIGDNDRGANTEAFF
TRBV20-1	TRBJ2-3	CSATFQADTQYF
TRBV24-1	TRBJ1-2	CATRGGGSYGYTF
TRBV15	TRBJ1-1	CATSSRAGTEAFF
TRBV29-1	TRBJ1-3	CSVDLDSSGNTIYF
TRBV9	TRBJ2-5	CASSVAGLYQETQYF
TRBV24-1	TRBJ2-3	CATSVASTDTQYF
TRBV25-1	TRBJ1-5	CASSEGDRVLQPQHF
TRBV29-1	TRBJ1-6	CTTGGSPLHF
TRBV10-3	TRBJ2-7	CASSRDRGIEQYF
TRBV4-2	TRBJ2-7	CASSQAEQGFSYEQYF
TRBV6-2/TRBV6-3	TRBJ1-2	CASSYSGRGYYGYTF
TRBV4-1	TRBJ1-1	CASSQGQTNTEAFF
TRBV10-3	TRBJ1-2	CASSPNRGEGGYTF
TRBV20-1	TRBJ2-3	CSAGGGQKRDTQYF
TRBV15	TRBJ2-6	CATSRGEGSGANVLTF
TRBV4-2	TRBJ1-6	CASSPGAVSYNSPLHF
TRBV10-2	TRBJ2-7	CASTRGQGNYEQYF
TRBV14	TRBJ1-2	CARTWGPLLCANYGYTF
TRBV10-3	TRBJ2-7	CAVSARASGSYEQYF